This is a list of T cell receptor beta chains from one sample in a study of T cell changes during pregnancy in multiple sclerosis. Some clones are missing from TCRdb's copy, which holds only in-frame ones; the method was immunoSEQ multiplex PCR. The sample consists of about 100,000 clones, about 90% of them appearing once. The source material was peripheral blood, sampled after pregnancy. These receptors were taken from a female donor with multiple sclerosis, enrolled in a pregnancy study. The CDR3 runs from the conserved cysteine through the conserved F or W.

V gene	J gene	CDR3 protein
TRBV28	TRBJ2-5	CASRDWQETQYF
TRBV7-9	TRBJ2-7	CASSLAPGYEQYF
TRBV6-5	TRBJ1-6	CASSYSRSSGPLHF
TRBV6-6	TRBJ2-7	CASSHPAVYEQYF
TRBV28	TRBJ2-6	CASSKLQGLPGANVLTF
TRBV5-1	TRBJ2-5	CASAHLIANQETQYF
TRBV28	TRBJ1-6	CASSFVFWGTENSPLHF
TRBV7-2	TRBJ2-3	CASSLRQGALADTQYF
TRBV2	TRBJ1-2	CASSTGTYGYTF
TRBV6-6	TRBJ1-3	CASRKDRPGNTIYF
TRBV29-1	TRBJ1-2	CSVEGGANYGYTF
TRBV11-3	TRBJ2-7	CASSLGPSGSHEQYF
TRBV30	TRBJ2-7	CAWKTGVYEQYF
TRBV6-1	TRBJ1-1	CASSGQANTEAFF
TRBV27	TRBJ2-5	CASSSGLAGGLQETQYF
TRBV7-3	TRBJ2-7	CASSLGTGTGQEQYF
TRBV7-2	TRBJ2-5	CASSPHTSGRLETQYF
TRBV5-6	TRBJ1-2	CASTVIDRINYGYTF
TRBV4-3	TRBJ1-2	CASSQDSGGGYGYTF
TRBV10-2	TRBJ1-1	CASSDGTGGGTEAFF
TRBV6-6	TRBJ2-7	CASSYSGRGGFYEQYF
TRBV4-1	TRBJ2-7	CASSSQDSGTYEQYF
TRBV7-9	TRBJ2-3	CASSLWLGHNTDTQYF
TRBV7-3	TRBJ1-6	CASSFGSLMNSPLHF
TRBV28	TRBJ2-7	CASSPTSGATYEQYF
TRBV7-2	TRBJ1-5	CASSPDRGTNQPQHF
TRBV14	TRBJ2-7	CASSRTSGSLEQYF
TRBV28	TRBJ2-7	CASSDRGRRDEQYF
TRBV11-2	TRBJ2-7	CASKGLKGHEQYF
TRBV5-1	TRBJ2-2	CASSLQGAGELFF
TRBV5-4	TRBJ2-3	CASRPGFTDTQYF
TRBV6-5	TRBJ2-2	CASSYSAGDTGELFF
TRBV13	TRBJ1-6	CASSFKSGEYNSPLHF
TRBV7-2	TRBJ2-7	CASSRPAGTGMHEQYF
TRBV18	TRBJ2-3	CASSPADRSVGADTQYF
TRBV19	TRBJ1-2	CASSMTQPGGGRRGYTF
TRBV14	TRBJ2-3	CASSPLRQGTQYF
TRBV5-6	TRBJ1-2	CASSLSAVGEGGYTF
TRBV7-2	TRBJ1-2	CASSYGNYGYTF
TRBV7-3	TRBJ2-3	CASSLGWASGGADTQYF
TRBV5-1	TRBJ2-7	CASSLAKDRGYEQYF
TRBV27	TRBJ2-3	CASTLVPGQGTDTQYF
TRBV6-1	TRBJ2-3	CASSPSFRTDTQYF
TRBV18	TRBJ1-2	CASSPPGTGENYGYTF
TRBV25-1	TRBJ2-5	CASSVTGVETQYF
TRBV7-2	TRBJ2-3	CASSLGGASATSTDTQYF
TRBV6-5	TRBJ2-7	CASSYFEGSSYEQYF
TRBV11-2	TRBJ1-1	CASSLTDRDYNTEAFF
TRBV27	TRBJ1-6	CASSPEAGYNSPLHF